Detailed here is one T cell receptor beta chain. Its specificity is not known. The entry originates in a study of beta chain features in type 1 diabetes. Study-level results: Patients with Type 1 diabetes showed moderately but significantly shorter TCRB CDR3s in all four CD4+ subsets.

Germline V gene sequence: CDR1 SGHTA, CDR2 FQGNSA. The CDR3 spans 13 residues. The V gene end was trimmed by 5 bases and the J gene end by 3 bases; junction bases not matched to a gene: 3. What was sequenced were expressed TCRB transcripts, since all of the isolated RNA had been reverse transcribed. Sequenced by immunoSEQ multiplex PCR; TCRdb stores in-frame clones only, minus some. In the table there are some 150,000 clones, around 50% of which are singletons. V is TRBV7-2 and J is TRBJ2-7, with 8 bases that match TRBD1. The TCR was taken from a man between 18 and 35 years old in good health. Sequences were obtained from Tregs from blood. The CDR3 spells CASSNTGGYEQYF. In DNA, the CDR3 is TGTGCCAGCAGCAATACAGGGGGCTACGAGCAGTACTTC.